The 25 T cell receptor beta chains in this list originate from one sample, sequenced in a study of cytomegalovirus exposure and HLA in healthy donors. It was with 60 Vbeta and 13 Jbeta primers that the PCR ran. Sequenced by immunoSEQ multiplex PCR; TCRdb stores in-frame clones only, minus some. The table has approximately 190,000 clones, 84% seen once. The sample comprised PBMCs. These receptors all stem from a boy aged 5-17 years in good health and CMV-seronegative.

The chain uses TRBV29-1 and TRBJ1-2, with 7 nucleotides matching TRBD1. Germline V gene sequence: CDR1 SQVTM, CDR2 ANQGSEA. With V trimmed by 7 bases and J by 8 bases, 13 bases remained unmatched. The CDR3 covers 13 residues. CDR3 nucleotides: TGCAGCGCCGTTACAGGGGCTGCGTTCGGCTACACCTTC. It codes for CSAVTGAAFGYTF. The full variable domain, with the rest looked up from reference TRBV29-1 and TRBJ1-2, is SAVISQKPSRDICQRGTSLTIQCQVDSQVTMMFWYRQQPGQSLTLIATANQGSEATYESGFVIDKFPISRPNLTFSTLTVSNMSPEDSSIYLCSAVTGAAFGYTFGSGTRLTVV.

The chain couples TRBV19 to TRBJ1-5; 9 bases fit TRBD1. Unmatched junction bases numbered 6, after V lost 8 bases and J lost 7 bases. The germline V gene has CDR1 LNHDA and CDR2 SQIVND (reference sequence). The CDR3 runs 13 residues. The chain's CDR3 is CASGTGGEQPQHF. The DNA for the CDR3 is TGTGCCAGTGGAACAGGGGGCGAGCAGCCCCAGCATTTT.

The J gene is TRBJ2-3, the V gene TRBV2; D is undetermined. Germline lookup yields CDR1 SNHLY and CDR2 FYNNEI. V was cut by 5 bases and J by 3 bases, with 3 bases left in between. CDR3 length equals 11 residues. The CDR3 loop reads CASSTTDTQYF. As DNA, the CDR3 is TGTGCCAGCAGTACTACAGATACGCAGTATTTT.

The CDR3 reads CASSVGVDGIGYTF. The CDR3 region has the DNA TGTGCCAGCAGCGTAGGGGTGGACGGGATTGGCTACACCTTC. The chain is built from TRBV9 and TRBJ1-2; D uncertain. The germline CDR1 and CDR2 sequences are SGDLS and YYNGEE. The CDR3 is made up of 14 amino acids. The V end was cut by 0 bases, the J end by 7 bases, with 13 bases between. Drawing the rest from reference TRBV9 and TRBJ1-2, the complete variable domain is DSGVTQTPKHLITATGQRVTLRCSPRSGDLSVYWYQQSLDQGLQFLIQYYNGEERAKGNILERFSAQQFPDLHSELNLSSLELGDSALYFCASSVGVDGIGYTFGSGTRLTVV.

The J gene is TRBJ2-1, the V gene TRBV9; D not certain. This CDR3 comprises 11 residues. Germline CDR1 is SGDLS and CDR2 is YYNGEE. V was shortened by 4 bases and J by 8 bases, with 7 bases between the two germline ends. The CDR3 coding sequence is TGTGCCAGCAGCTCCCGTGATGAGCAGTTCTTC. It specifies CASSSRDEQFF.

The CDR3 protein is CASSLWPSGREGETQYF. The CDR3 DNA is TGTGCCAGCAGTTTATGGCCTAGCGGGAGGGAAGGGGAGACCCAGTACTTC. The rearrangement uses TRBV27 and TRBJ2-5; 12 bases fit TRBD2. Trimming removed 1 base from V and 5 bases from J; junction bases left unmatched: 8. Germline V gene lookup returns CDR1 MNHEY and CDR2 SMNVEV (reference sequence). This CDR3 spans 17 amino acids.

This chain links TRBV9 with TRBJ2-6; D might be TRBD2 (6 bases). This CDR3 spans 18 amino acids. From germline, CDR1 is SGDLS and CDR2 YYNGEE. V dropped 0 bases and J dropped 1 base, with 14 bases sitting between them. CDR3 protein: CASSVDLRGTSGANVLTF. In DNA, the CDR3 is TGTGCCAGCAGCGTAGATCTTCGGGGGACGTCTGGGGCCAACGTCCTGACTTTC. Drawing the rest from reference TRBV9 and TRBJ2-6, the complete variable domain is DSGVTQTPKHLITATGQRVTLRCSPRSGDLSVYWYQQSLDQGLQFLIQYYNGEERAKGNILERFSAQQFPDLHSELNLSSLELGDSALYFCASSVDLRGTSGANVLTFGAGSRLTVL.

A few counts support this clone. The V gene is TRBV6-1, the J gene TRBJ2-1, with 11 bases identical to TRBD2. The CDR3 totals 15 residues. In germline, CDR1 is MNHNS, CDR2 SASEGT. V dropped 0 bases and J dropped 9; count of bases not matched to a gene: 4. CDR3 coding DNA: TGTGCCAGCAGTGAAGCTAGCGGGGGGGCCGGTGAGCAGTTCTTC. Protein sequence: CASSEASGGAGEQFF.

The chain uses TRBV19 and TRBJ2-1; 7 bases agree with TRBD2. This CDR3 contains 17 residues. Germline assignment: CDR1 LNHDA and CDR2 SQIVND (reference sequence). After removal of 3 bases from V and 7 bases from J, the junction contained 15 bases not matched to a gene. DNA for the CDR3: TGTGCCAGTAGTATCTCCCGACTAGCAGTCGGTATGAATGAGCAGTTCTTC. Protein: CASSISRLAVGMNEQFF. The full variable domain, rest sourced from reference TRBV19 and TRBJ2-1, is DGGITQSPKYLFRKEGQNVTLSCEQNLNHDAMYWYRQDPGQGLRLIYYSQIVNDFQKGDIAEGYSVSREKKESFPLTVTSAQKNPTAFYLCASSISRLAVGMNEQFFGPGTRLTVL.

As DNA, the CDR3 is TGTGCCAGTAGTGTGAAGCTTAACACTGAAGCTTTCTTT. It encodes CASSVKLNTEAFF. V usage is TRBV19 and J usage is TRBJ1-1; D gene uncertain. With 5 bases removed from V and 2 bases from J, the gap between germline ends came to 9 bases. Germline CDR1 is LNHDA and CDR2 is SQIVND (reference sequence). The CDR3 loop spans 13 amino acids.

The chain has TRBV19 and TRBJ1-4, with D maybe TRBD1 (6 bases). Germline-derived CDR1 and CDR2 are LNHDA and SQIVND (reference sequence). The CDR3 is 14 residues long. Trimming cost V 6 bases and J 6 bases, with 14 bases left between them. CDR3 coding DNA: TGTGCCAGTAGCACCGGGACACTCGATGAAAAACTGTTTTTT. This codes for CASSTGTLDEKLFF.

This rearrangement joins TRBV11-3 to TRBJ2-3; TRBD1 matches 7 bases. With 5 bases clipped from V and 0 bases from J, the junction kept 5 bases outside the gene matches. CDR1 and CDR2 (germline): SGHNT, YENEEA. The CDR3 consists of 15 residues. CDR3 sequence: CASSPDRSSTDTQYF. DNA for the CDR3: TGTGCCAGCAGCCCGGACAGGTCTAGCACAGATACGCAGTATTTT.

The CDR3 bases are TGTGCCAGCAGCCGGGTCGGGAATAACACTGAAGCTTTCTTT. As protein: CASSRVGNNTEAFF. The rearrangement links TRBV5-4 to TRBJ1-1; D is ambiguous. CDR1 and CDR2 (germline): SGHNT, YYREEE (reference sequence). With 4 bases removed from V and 2 bases from J, the gap between germline ends came to 12 bases. This CDR3 spans 14 amino acids.

This clone was detected a few times. The chain recombines TRBV6-5 with TRBJ2-5; D is ambiguous. From germline, CDR1 is MNHEY and CDR2 SVGAGI. The CDR3 runs 11 residues. Trimming took 5 bases from V and 5 from J, leaving 6 bases between them. The CDR3 bases are TGTGCCAGCAGTCACGGGGAGACCCAGTACTTC. Translated: CASSHGETQYF.

V usage is TRBV2 and J usage is TRBJ1-2, with 10 bases aligning to TRBD1. This CDR3 comprises 14 residues. The V gene end was trimmed by 6 bases and the J gene end by 6 bases; junction bases not matched to a gene: 7. Looked up from germline, CDR1 is SNHLY and CDR2 is FYNNEI. This CDR3 reads CASRGDRGPHGYTF. For the CDR3, the DNA is TGTGCCAGCAGGGGGGACAGGGGTCCGCATGGCTACACCTTC.

The CDR3 loop reads CASSPPGQGRQPQHF. CDR3 DNA sequence: TGTGCCAGCAGTCCCCCGGGACAGGGCCGTCAGCCCCAGCATTTT. The chain joins TRBV6-5 to TRBJ1-5; TRBD1 matches at 9 bases. CDR1 and CDR2 (germline): MNHEY, SVGAGI. The CDR3 has 15 residues. V lost 5 bases and J lost 6; bases outside the gene matches: 8.

The chain has TRBV30 and TRBJ1-1; TRBD1 matches at 12 bases. J was trimmed by 11 bases and V by 5 bases; bases with no gene match: 9. CDR1 is GTSNPN, CDR2 SVGIG, per germline (reference sequence). This CDR3 has 13 amino acids. The CDR3 DNA sequence: TGTGCCTGGGACGGGACAGGGGGCACGGGGGCTTTCTTT. Protein sequence: CAWDGTGGTGAFF.

The rearrangement uses TRBV6-5 and TRBJ1-5; D uncertain. The CDR3 length is 14 residues. The germline CDR1 and CDR2 sequences are MNHEY and SVGAGI. V was clipped by 8 bases and J by 0 bases, with 11 bases between them. CDR3 amino acids: CASSPGSSNQPQHF. For the CDR3, the DNA is TGTGCCAGCTCGCCGGGGAGTAGCAATCAGCCCCAGCATTTT.

This rearrangement joins TRBV7-2 to TRBJ2-7, with D tentatively TRBD2 (5 bases). Germline values: CDR1 SGHTA, CDR2 FQGNSA. Trimming removed 0 bases from V and 6 bases from J, with 15 bases in between. The CDR3 sequence is 15 residues long. CDR3 protein: CASSLAPLRGSEQYF. The DNA for the CDR3 is TGTGCCAGCAGCTTAGCCCCCCTTCGTGGGAGCGAGCAGTACTTC.

The chain couples TRBV7-8 to TRBJ1-5; D possibly corresponds to TRBD1 (5 bases). V was clipped by 1 base and J by 7 bases, with 14 bases between them. This CDR3 is 15 amino acids long. Germline assignment: CDR1 SGHVS and CDR2 FQNEAQ. The DNA of the CDR3 is TGTGCCAGCAGCTTAGGACGGGGCGGGAAGCAGCCCCAGCATTTT. Amino acid sequence: CASSLGRGGKQPQHF.

As to this clone: This sample includes further DNA sequences coding for the same CDR3. J is TRBJ2-2 and V is TRBV18, with D possibly matching TRBD1 (5 bases). V was trimmed by 5 bases and J by 1 base, leaving 5 bases between them. This CDR3 comprises 13 residues. Per the germline V gene, CDR1 is KGHSH and CDR2 is LQKENI. The chain's CDR3 is CASSTGNTGELFF. The CDR3 bases are TGTGCCAGCTCAACAGGGAACACCGGGGAGCTGTTTTTT.

The J gene is TRBJ2-1, the V gene TRBV9, with 11 positions matching TRBD2. Germline assignment: CDR1 SGDLS and CDR2 YYNGEE. This CDR3 contains 17 residues. The V segment lost 0 bases and the J segment 6 bases; nucleotides outside the gene matches: 8. This CDR3 is CASSVEELLAGVNEQFF. In DNA form, the CDR3 reads TGTGCCAGCAGCGTAGAGGAGTTACTAGCGGGAGTCAATGAGCAGTTCTTC.

The chain joins TRBV2 to TRBJ2-1; 9 bases align to TRBD1. Germline V lookup: CDR1 SNHLY, CDR2 FYNNEI. With 6 bases clipped from V and 3 bases from J, the junction kept 6 bases outside the gene matches. CDR3 size: 15 residues. The CDR3 region has the DNA TGTGCCAGCAGGGGGGGACAGGGTGGCTACAATGAGCAGTTCTTC. Its translation: CASRGGQGGYNEQFF.

The chain has TRBV19 and TRBJ1-2; unclear D gene. There are 12 residues in the CDR3. Deletions cut 3 bases from V and 4 bases from J, with 6 bases between. In germline, CDR1 is LNHDA, CDR2 SQIVND (reference sequence). The DNA for the CDR3 is TGTGCCAGTAGTATTAGTGTCTATGGCTACACCTTC. It yields the protein CASSISVYGYTF.

The chain uses TRBV30 and TRBJ1-6; D uncertain. CDR3 length: 15 amino acids. The germline V gene encodes CDR1 GTSNPN and CDR2 SVGIG (reference sequence). V shed 0 bases and J shed 10 bases, with 16 bases lying between them. CDR3 sequence: CAWSVLSTIRSPLHF. Here the CDR3 DNA reads TGTGCCTGGAGTGTACTGTCGACTATCAGGTCACCCCTCCACTTT. The whole variable domain, filled in from reference TRBV30 and TRBJ1-6, reads SQTIHQWPATLVQPVGSPLSLECTVEGTSNPNLYWYRQAAGRGLQLLFYSVGIGQISSEVPQNLSASRPQDRQFILSSKKLLLSDSGFYLCAWSVLSTIRSPLHFGNGTRLTVT.